This is a list of T cell receptor beta chains from one sample in a study of blood T cell repertoires in COVID-19. Repertoires were generated with immunoSEQ multiplex PCR, while TCRdb's copy carries only in-frame clones and drops some. The sample includes 300,000 to 400,000 clones, 70% to 90% seen only once; the top ten take 0.95% to 1%. Input material: PBMCs or T cells enriched from blood (not recorded which). These receptors were collected from a woman in her twenties or thirties with acute COVID-19. Each CDR3 is given with its conserved first and last residue. The order of the fields is D gene, J gene, clone size, V gene, CDR3 DNA, CDR3 protein. The D gene is left open where the match is weak. A row's size may be missing; if present it is once, few, many or a size class.

- TRBJ2-5 - TRBV7-3 TGTGCCAGCAGTAAAAATGGTGGCCTAGGGACCCAGTACTTC CASSKNGGLGTQYF
- TRBJ2-7 - TRBV21-1 TGTGCCAGCAGCAGACTTTACGAGCAGTACTTC CASSRLYEQYF
- TRBJ2-7 - TRBV24-1 TGTGCCACCAGTGGAGGAGGGTTAGGCTCCTACGAGCAGTACTTC CATSGGGLGSYEQYF
- TRBJ2-7 once TRBV3-1/TRBV3-2 TGTGCCAGCAGCCAAGCCGGGGTCGCGTGGGAGCAGTACTTC CASSQAGVAWEQYF
- TRBJ1-1 once TRBV29-1 TGCAGCGTTGTTACAACTGAAGCTTTCTTT CSVVTTEAFF
- TRBJ1-1 - TRBV7-9 TGTGCCAGCAGCACCAGACGTCGGGGGGGCACTGAAGCTTTCTTT CASSTRRRGGTEAFF
TRBD1 TRBJ2-6 - TRBV2 TGTGCCAGCAGCGGAAGACAGGGGGCTGGGGCCAACGTCCTGACTTTC CASSGRQGAGANVLTF
TRBD1 TRBJ1-2 once TRBV24-1 TGTGCCACCAGTGATTTGAACCAGGGACAGACTTCTTATGGCTACACCTTC CATSDLNQGQTSYGYTF
- TRBJ2-5 - TRBV10-1 TGCGCCAGCAGTGAGTCCCCCCAGGCGAAGACCCAGTACTTC CASSESPQAKTQYF
- TRBJ1-2 - TRBV3-1/TRBV3-2 TGTGCCAGCAGCCACAGGGTCCCCTATGGCTACACCTTC CASSHRVPYGYTF
TRBD1 TRBJ1-5 - TRBV19 TGTGCCAGTACCCCAACAGGGGCGAGCAATCAGCCCCAGCATTTT CASTPTGASNQPQHF
TRBD1 TRBJ1-3 - TRBV9 TGTGCCAGCAGCGCCCGACAGGGACGAAACACCATATATTTT CASSARQGRNTIYF
TRBD1 TRBJ1-2 - TRBV6-5 TGTGCCAGCAGCCCCAGGGGGGACGTCTATGGCTACACCTTC CASSPRGDVYGYTF
TRBD2 TRBJ2-1 - TRBV6-1 TGTGCCAGCAGTGAAAGGGGCGGGGGGCTTGACAATGAGCAGTTCTTC CASSERGGGLDNEQFF
- TRBJ2-7 - TRBV3-1/TRBV3-2 TGTGCCAGCAGCCAAGTTTCGGGGGGCCCGTACGAGCAGTACTTC CASSQVSGGPYEQYF
TRBD1 TRBJ1-2 - TRBV5-5 TGTGCCAGCAGCTCGGACAGGGGGCGGGAAGGCTACACCTTC CASSSDRGREGYTF
TRBD1 TRBJ2-2 - TRBV9 TGTGCCAGCACCTCAGGGGGCACCGGGGAGCTGTTTTTT CASTSGGTGELFF
TRBD1 TRBJ1-5 - TRBV4-3 TGCGCCAGCAGCCAACGACAGGGCAGGGGTCAGCCCCAGCATTTT CASSQRQGRGQPQHF
TRBD2 TRBJ2-3 - TRBV5-1 TGCGCCAGCAGCCCCAGGACTAGGCCCACAGATACGCAGTATTTT CASSPRTRPTDTQYF
- TRBJ1-2 - TRBV7-9 TGTGCCAGCAGCCCACCCGGGACATATCGTAACTATGGCTACACCTTC CASSPPGTYRNYGYTF
- TRBJ1-1 - TRBV30 TGTGCCTGGAGTTATCAGGAGGTCACTGAAGCTTTCTTT CAWSYQEVTEAFF
TRBD1 TRBJ1-1 - TRBV2 TGTGCCAGCAGGACCGGGACAGGGAGTCGGAGTGCTTTCTTT CASRTGTGSRSAFF
TRBD2 TRBJ2-1 - TRBV6-2/TRBV6-3 TGTGCCAGCAGTGTCAGCGGGGATTTGGTCTACAATGAGCAGTTCTTC CASSVSGDLVYNEQFF
- TRBJ1-2 - TRBV30 TGTGCCTGGAGTGCGACTCGGGGGAACTATGGCTACACCTTC CAWSATRGNYGYTF
- TRBJ1-1 few TRBV7-3 TGTGCCAGCAACCGAAGGGGGGGAGAACGGACTGAAGCTTTCTTT CASNRRGGERTEAFF
TRBD1 TRBJ1-3 - TRBV4-2 TGTGCCAGCAGCCAAATAAGACAGGGGGGCGGAAACACCATATATTTT CASSQIRQGGGNTIYF
TRBD1 TRBJ1-4 once TRBV7-6 TGTGCCAGCAGCCCACTAGGACAGGCAACTAATGAAAAACTGTTTTTT CASSPLGQATNEKLFF
TRBD1 TRBJ2-5 - TRBV28 TGTGCCAGCAGTTTATTGGTCAGGGGGCAAGAGACCCAGTACTTC CASSLLVRGQETQYF
TRBD1 TRBJ1-4 - TRBV6-5 TGTGCCATTACGGACAGGGAGAATGAAAAACTGTTTTTT CAITDRENEKLFF
- TRBJ1-5 once TRBV2 TGTGCCAGCATGAGCAGGGAAAATCAGCCCCAGCATTTT CASMSRENQPQHF
- TRBJ1-1 - TRBV21-1 TGTGCCAGCAGCAAACTGGAGTTGAACACTGAAGCTTTCTTT CASSKLELNTEAFF
TRBD1 TRBJ1-4 many TRBV28 TGTGCCAGCAGACGTACAGGGGTCGGACCTAATGAAAAACTGTTTTTT CASRRTGVGPNEKLFF
- TRBJ1-5 once TRBV5-1 TGCGCCAGCAGCTTGATAGGGGCCTACAATCAGCCCCAGCATTTT CASSLIGAYNQPQHF
TRBD2 TRBJ2-4 - TRBV7-2 TGTGCCAGCAGCTCACCGGGACTAGCGAACATTCAGTACTTC CASSSPGLANIQYF
- TRBJ1-1 - TRBV15 TGTGCCACCAGCGTGGGGAGGCCGCTGAACACTGAAGCTTTCTTT CATSVGRPLNTEAFF
- TRBJ1-2 - TRBV19 TGTGCCAGTAGTATAGATCGGACAGACTATGGCTACACCTTC CASSIDRTDYGYTF
- TRBJ1-2 - TRBV3-1/TRBV3-2 TGTGCCAGCAGCCAAGCACAGCTCTATGGCTACACCTTC CASSQAQLYGYTF
- TRBJ1-1 - TRBV6-4 TGTGCCAGCAGTGGCTATGGTGGAGGGGTCACGGCCACTGAAGCTTTCTTT CASSGYGGGVTATEAFF
- TRBJ2-7 - TRBV9 TGTGCCAGCAGCGTAGAAACAGGCGCCAACGAGCAGTACTTC CASSVETGANEQYF
TRBD1 TRBJ1-1 - TRBV7-9 TGTGCCAGCAGCTTAGTGACAGGGGTGAACACTGAAGCTTTCTTT CASSLVTGVNTEAFF
TRBD2 TRBJ2-3 once TRBV9 TGTGCCAGCAGCTTAGGACTAGCGGGGGGCACAGATACGCAGTATTTT CASSLGLAGGTDTQYF
TRBD1 TRBJ1-2 - TRBV5-4 TGTGCCAGCAGCTTTCGTCCAGGGGGTCACTATGGCTACACCTTC CASSFRPGGHYGYTF
TRBD2 TRBJ2-3 - TRBV5-1 TGCGCCAGCAGCTTGGTGGCTAGCGGGGGGGCAACAGATACGCAGTATTTT CASSLVASGGATDTQYF
TRBD1 TRBJ2-3 - TRBV5-1 TGCGCCAGCAGCTTGCAAATGGGACAGAACACAGATACGCAGTATTTT CASSLQMGQNTDTQYF
- TRBJ1-2 - TRBV3-1/TRBV3-2 TGTGCCAGCAGCCCGGGGAACTATGGCTACACCTTC CASSPGNYGYTF
- TRBJ1-2 - TRBV5-6 TGTGCCAGCAGCTTGGGGGCGTCGGGCTACACCTTC CASSLGASGYTF
- TRBJ2-1 - TRBV7-2 TGTGCCAGCAGCTTAATCGGGGGGCGTTTCAATGAGCAGTTCTTC CASSLIGGRFNEQFF
TRBD2 TRBJ2-1 - TRBV9 TGTGCCAGCAGCGATCCTAGCGGGAATGGCAATGAGCAGTTCTTC CASSDPSGNGNEQFF
TRBD1 TRBJ2-1 - TRBV5-1 TGCGCCAGCAGCTTGGCACAGGGGTCCTACAATGAGCAGTTCTTC CASSLAQGSYNEQFF
TRBD2 TRBJ2-2 - TRBV3-1/TRBV3-2 TGTGCCAGCAGCCTCCGGGGGGGCCCTGGGGAGCTGTTTTTT CASSLRGGPGELFF
TRBD1 TRBJ1-5 - TRBV27 TGTGCCAGCAGTTTCACAGGGGGCGTCCAGGTTGGCAATCAGCCCCAGCATTTT CASSFTGGVQVGNQPQHF
TRBD1 TRBJ2-1 - TRBV2 TGTGCCAGCAGTAAGGACAGGGTCAATGAGCAGTTCTTC CASSKDRVNEQFF
- TRBJ2-7 - TRBV28 TGTGCCAGCAATGAGGGCTACGAGCAGTACTTC CASNEGYEQYF
- TRBJ2-7 - TRBV10-3 TGTGCCATCAGTGAGTTCATCGAGCAGTACTTC CAISEFIEQYF
- TRBJ1-4 - TRBV15 TGTGCCACCAGCAGCCCTTATCGGGCAACTAATGAAAAACTGTTTTTT CATSSPYRATNEKLFF
TRBD1 TRBJ1-1 - TRBV24-1 TGTGCCACCAGTGCTCGAGGGACAGGGTCAGCTTTCTTT CATSARGTGSAFF
- TRBJ2-2 - TRBV25-1 TGTGCCAGCAGTGAATATTACAGGGCCGGGGAGCTGTTTTTT CASSEYYRAGELFF
- TRBJ2-3 - TRBV28 TGTGCCAGCAGTTTGACTATAAGCACAGATACGCAGTATTTT CASSLTISTDTQYF
- TRBJ2-3 - TRBV6-4 TGTGCCAGCAGTGCGGCAGGGGGCACAGATACGCAGTATTTT CASSAAGGTDTQYF